The following is a T cell receptor (beta chain) sequence with its context. The V and J ends lost 3 bases and 2 bases, in that order; junction bases with no gene match: 6. Germline CDR1 SNHLY, CDR2 FYNNEI. The CDR3 sequence is 15 residues long. Profiled with immunoSEQ multiplex PCR; TCRdb holds only in-frame clones, not every one. The table has some 2.1 million clones, approximately 95% seen once; the top ten hold 0.13%. This sample was included in a study of shared clonotypes between healthy human individuals. This TCR was sampled from a man aged 18 to 30 in good health. Sample: naive CD4+ T cells sorted from blood. Subset: CD45RA+ positively selected. This chain joins TRBV2 and TRBJ2-5, with 7 bases aligning to TRBD2. CDR3 nucleotide sequence: TGTGCCAGCAGTGATGTCCTAGCGGTTCAAGAGACCCAGTACTTC. It translates to CASSDVLAVQETQYF.